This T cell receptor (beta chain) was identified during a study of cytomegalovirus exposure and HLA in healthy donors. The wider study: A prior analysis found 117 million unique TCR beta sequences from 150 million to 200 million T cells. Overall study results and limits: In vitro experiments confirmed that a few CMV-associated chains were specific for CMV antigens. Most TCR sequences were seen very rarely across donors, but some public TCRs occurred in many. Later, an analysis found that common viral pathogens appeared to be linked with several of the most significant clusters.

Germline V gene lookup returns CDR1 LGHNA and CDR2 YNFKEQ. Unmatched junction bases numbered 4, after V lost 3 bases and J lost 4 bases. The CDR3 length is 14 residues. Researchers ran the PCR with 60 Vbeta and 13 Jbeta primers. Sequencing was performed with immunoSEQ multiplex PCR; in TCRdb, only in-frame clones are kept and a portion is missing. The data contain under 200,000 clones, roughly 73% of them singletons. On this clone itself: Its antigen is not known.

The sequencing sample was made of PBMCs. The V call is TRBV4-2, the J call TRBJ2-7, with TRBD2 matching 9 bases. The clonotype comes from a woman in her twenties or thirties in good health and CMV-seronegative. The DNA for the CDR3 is TGTGCCAGCAGCCAGCGGCGGGGGGGGTACGAGCAGTACTTC. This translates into CASSQRRGGYEQYF.